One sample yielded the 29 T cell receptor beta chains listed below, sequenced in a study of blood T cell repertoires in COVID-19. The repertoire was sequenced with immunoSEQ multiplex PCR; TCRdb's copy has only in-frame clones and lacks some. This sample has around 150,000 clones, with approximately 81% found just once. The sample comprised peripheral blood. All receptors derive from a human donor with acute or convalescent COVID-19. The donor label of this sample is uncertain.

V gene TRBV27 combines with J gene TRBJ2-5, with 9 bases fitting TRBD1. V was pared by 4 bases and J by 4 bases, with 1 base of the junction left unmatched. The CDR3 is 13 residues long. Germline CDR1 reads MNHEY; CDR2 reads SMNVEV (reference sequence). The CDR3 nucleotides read TGTGCCAGCAGTTCGACAGGGGGAGAGACCCAGTACTTC. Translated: CASSSTGGETQYF.

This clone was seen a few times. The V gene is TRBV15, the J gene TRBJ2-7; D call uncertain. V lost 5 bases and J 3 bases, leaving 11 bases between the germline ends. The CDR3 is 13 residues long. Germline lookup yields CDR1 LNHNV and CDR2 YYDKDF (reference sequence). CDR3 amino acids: CATSPAYSYEQYF. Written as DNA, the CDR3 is TGTGCCACCAGCCCTGCTTATAGCTACGAGCAGTACTTC.

CDR3 loop: CASSGPPGQEGYGYTF. CDR3 in DNA: TGTGCCAGTAGTGGACCCCCGGGACAGGAGGGCTATGGCTACACCTTC. The genes are TRBV19 and TRBJ1-2; 8 nucleotides agree with TRBD1. This CDR3 comprises 16 residues. Germline CDR1 reads LNHDA; CDR2 reads SQIVND (reference sequence). With 5 bases clipped from V and 4 bases from J, the junction kept 12 bases outside the gene matches.

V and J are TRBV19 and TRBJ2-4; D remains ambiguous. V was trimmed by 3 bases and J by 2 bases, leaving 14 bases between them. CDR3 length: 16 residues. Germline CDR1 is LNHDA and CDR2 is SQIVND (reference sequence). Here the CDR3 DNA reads TGTGCCAGTAGTATGGTTTCCCGCAGTACCAAAAACATTCAGTACTTC. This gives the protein CASSMVSRSTKNIQYF.

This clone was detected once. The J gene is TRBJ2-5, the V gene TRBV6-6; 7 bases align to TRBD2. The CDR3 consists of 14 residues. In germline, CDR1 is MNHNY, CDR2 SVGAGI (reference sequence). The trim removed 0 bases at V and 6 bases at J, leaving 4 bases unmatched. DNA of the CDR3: TGTGCCAGCAGTTACTCCAGCGGGGCGAAGACCCAGTACTTC. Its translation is CASSYSSGAKTQYF.

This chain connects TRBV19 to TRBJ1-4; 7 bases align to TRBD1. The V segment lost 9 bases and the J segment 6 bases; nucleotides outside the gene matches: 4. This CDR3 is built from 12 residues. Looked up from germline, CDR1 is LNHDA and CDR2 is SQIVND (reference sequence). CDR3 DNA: TGTGCCAGCACCGGACAGGATGAAAAACTGTTTTTT. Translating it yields CASTGQDEKLFF. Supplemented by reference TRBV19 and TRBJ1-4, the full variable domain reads DGGITQSPKYLFRKEGQNVTLSCEQNLNHDAMYWYRQDPGQGLRLIYYSQIVNDFQKGDIAEGYSVSREKKESFPLTVTSAQKNPTAFYLCASTGQDEKLFFGSGTQLSVL.

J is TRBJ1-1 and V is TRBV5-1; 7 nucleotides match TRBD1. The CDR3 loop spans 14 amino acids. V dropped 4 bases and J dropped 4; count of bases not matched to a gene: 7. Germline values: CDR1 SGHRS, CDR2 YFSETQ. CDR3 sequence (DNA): TGCGCCAGCAGCCAAAACAGGGGCGGCACTGAAGCTTTCTTT. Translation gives CASSQNRGGTEAFF. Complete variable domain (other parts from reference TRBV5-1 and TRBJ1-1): KAGVTQTPRYLIKTRGQQVTLSCSPISGHRSVSWYQQTPGQGLQFLFEYFSETQRNKGNFPGRFSGRQFSNSRSEMNVSTLELGDSALYLCASSQNRGGTEAFFGQGTRLTVV.

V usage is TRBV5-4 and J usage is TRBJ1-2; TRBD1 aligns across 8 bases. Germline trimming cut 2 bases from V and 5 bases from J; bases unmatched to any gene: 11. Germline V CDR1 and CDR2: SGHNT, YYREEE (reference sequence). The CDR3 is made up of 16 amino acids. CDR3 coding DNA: TGTGCCAGCAGCTTAGCCTCGGGACAGGATGGGTATGGCTACACCTTC. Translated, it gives CASSLASGQDGYGYTF.

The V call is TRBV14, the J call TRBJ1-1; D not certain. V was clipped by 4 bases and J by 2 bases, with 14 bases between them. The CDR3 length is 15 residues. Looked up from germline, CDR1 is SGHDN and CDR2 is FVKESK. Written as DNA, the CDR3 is TGTGCCAGCAGCCCCCTAAGTACGGGTAACACTGAAGCTTTCTTT. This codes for CASSPLSTGNTEAFF.

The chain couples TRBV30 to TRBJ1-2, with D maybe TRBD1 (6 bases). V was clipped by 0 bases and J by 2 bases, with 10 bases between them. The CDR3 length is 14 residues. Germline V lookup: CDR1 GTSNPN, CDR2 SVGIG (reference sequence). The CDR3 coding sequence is TGTGCCTGGAGTGTACCCAGGGGAAACTATGGCTACACCTTC. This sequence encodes CAWSVPRGNYGYTF.

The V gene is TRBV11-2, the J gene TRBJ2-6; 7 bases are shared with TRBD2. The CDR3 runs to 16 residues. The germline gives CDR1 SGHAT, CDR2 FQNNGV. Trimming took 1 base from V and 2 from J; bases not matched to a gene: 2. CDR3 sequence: CASSLVGGAGANVLTF. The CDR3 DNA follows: TGTGCCAGCAGCTTAGTTGGGGGGGCTGGGGCCAACGTCCTGACTTTC.

CDR3 in DNA: TGTGCCTGGAGCCGGAGACAGGCGAAGGATTCACCCCTCCACTTT. Its translation: CAWSRRQAKDSPLHF. This chain links TRBV30 with TRBJ1-6, with D possibly matching TRBD1 (6 bases). Germline V gene lookup returns CDR1 GTSNPN and CDR2 SVGIG (reference sequence). The CDR3 runs 15 residues. Trimming took 3 bases from V and 8 from J, leaving 17 bases between them. Full variable domain (outside the CDR3, taken from reference TRBV30 and TRBJ1-6): SQTIHQWPATLVQPVGSPLSLECTVEGTSNPNLYWYRQAAGRGLQLLFYSVGIGQISSEVPQNLSASRPQDRQFILSSKKLLLSDSGFYLCAWSRRQAKDSPLHFGNGTRLTVT.

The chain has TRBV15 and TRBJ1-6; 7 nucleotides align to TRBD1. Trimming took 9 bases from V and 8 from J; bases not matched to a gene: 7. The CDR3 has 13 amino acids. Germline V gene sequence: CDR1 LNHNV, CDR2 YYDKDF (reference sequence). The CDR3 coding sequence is TGTGCCACGACCGGGACAGCCCATTCACCCCTCCACTTT. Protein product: CATTGTAHSPLHF.

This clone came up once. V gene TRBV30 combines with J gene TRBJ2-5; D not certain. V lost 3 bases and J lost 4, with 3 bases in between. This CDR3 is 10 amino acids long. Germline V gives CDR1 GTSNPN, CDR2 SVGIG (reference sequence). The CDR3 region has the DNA TGTGCCTGGAGCCTAGAGACCCAGTACTTC. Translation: CAWSLETQYF. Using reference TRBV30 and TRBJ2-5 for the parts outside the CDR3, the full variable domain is SQTIHQWPATLVQPVGSPLSLECTVEGTSNPNLYWYRQAAGRGLQLLFYSVGIGQISSEVPQNLSASRPQDRQFILSSKKLLLSDSGFYLCAWSLETQYFGPGTRLLVL.

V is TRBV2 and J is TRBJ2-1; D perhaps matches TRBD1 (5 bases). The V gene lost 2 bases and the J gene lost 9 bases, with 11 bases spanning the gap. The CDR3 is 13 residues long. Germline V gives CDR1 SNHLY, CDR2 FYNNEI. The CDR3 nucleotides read TGTGCCAGCAGTGAAAGGCAGGGCTTTGAGCAGTTCTTC. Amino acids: CASSERQGFEQFF.

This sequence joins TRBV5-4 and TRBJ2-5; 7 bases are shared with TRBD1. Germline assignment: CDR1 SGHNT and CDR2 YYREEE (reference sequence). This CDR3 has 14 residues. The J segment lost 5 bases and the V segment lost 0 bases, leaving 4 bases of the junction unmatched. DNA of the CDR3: TGTGCCAGCAGCTTGGAAGGGGGCGGTGAGACCCAGTACTTC. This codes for CASSLEGGGETQYF.

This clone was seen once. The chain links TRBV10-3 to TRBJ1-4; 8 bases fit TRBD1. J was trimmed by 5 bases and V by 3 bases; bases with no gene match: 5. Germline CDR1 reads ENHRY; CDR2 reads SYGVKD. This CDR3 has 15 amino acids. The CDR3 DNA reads TGTGCCATCAGTGATCCCGGGACAGGAAATGAAAAACTGTTTTTT. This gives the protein CAISDPGTGNEKLFF.

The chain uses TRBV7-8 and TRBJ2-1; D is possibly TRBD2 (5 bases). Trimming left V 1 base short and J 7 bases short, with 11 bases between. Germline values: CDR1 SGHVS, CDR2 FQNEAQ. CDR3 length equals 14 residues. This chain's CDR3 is CASSLDPGNNEQFF. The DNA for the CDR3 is TGTGCCAGCAGCTTAGATCCGGGGAATAATGAGCAGTTCTTC.

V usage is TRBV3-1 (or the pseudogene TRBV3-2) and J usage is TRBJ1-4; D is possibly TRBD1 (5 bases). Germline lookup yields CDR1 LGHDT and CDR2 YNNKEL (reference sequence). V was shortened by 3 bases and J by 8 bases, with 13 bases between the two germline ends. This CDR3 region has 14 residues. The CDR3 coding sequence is TGTGCCAGCAGCCAGGGGGGACTCTTAGAAAAACTGTTTTTT. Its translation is CASSQGGLLEKLFF.

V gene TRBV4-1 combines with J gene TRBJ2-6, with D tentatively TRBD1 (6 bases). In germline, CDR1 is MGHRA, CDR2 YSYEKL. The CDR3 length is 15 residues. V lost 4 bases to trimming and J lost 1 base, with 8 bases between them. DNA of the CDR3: TGCGCCAGCAGCCTAACAGGGTCTGGGGCCAACGTCCTGACTTTC. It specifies CASSLTGSGANVLTF.

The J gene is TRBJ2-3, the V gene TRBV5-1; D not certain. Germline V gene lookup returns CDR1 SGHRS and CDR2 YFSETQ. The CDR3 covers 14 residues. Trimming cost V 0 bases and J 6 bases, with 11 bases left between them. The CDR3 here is CASSLDRLGDTQYF. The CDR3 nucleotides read TGCGCCAGCAGCTTGGACCGACTTGGGGATACGCAGTATTTT.

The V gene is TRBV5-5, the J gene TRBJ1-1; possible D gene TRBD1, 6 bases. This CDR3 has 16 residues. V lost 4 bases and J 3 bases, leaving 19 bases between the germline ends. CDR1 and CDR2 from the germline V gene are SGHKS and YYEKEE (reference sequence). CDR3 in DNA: TGTGCCAGCAGCACTCTCGGGGACACTCGGTACACTGAAGCTTTCTTT. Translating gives CASSTLGDTRYTEAFF.

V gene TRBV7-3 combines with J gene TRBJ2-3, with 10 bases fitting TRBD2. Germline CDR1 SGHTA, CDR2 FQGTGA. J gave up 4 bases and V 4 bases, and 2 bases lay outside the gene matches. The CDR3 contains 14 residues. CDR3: CASSSGLAADTQYF. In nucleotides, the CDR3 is TGTGCCAGCAGCTCCGGACTAGCGGCAGATACGCAGTATTTT. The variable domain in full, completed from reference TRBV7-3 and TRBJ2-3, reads GAGVSQTPSNKVTEKGKYVELRCDPISGHTALYWYRQSLGQGPEFLIYFQGTGAADDSGLPNDRFFAVRPEGSVSTLKIQRTERGDSAVYLCASSSGLAADTQYFGPGTRLTVL.

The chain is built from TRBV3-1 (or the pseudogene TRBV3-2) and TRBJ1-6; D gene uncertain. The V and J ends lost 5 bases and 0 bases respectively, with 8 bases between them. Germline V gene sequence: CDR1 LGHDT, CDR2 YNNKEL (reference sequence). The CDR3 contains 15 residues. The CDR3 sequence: CASSNLSSYNSPLHF. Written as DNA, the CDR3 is TGTGCCAGCAGCAATCTAAGCTCCTATAATTCACCCCTCCACTTT.

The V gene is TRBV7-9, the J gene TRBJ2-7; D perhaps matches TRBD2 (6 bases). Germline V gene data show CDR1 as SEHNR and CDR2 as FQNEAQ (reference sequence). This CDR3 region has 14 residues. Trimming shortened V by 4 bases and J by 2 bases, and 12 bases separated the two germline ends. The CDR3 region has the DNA TGTGCCAGCAGCTCGGCCGGGGGAACCTACGAGCAGTACTTC. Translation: CASSSAGGTYEQYF.

The CDR3 loop is CASSLEQGRRAFF. The CDR3 DNA reads TGCGCCAGCAGCTTGGAACAGGGGCGGAGAGCTTTCTTT. The chain combines TRBV5-1 with TRBJ1-1; 7 bases are shared with TRBD1. J lost 10 bases, V lost 0 bases, and 6 bases had no gene match. The germline V gene has CDR1 SGHRS and CDR2 YFSETQ. This CDR3 region has 13 residues.

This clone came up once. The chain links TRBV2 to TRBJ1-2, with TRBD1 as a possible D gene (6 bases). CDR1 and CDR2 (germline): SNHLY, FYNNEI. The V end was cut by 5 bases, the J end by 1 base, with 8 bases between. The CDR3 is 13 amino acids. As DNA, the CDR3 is TGTGCCAGCAGTACGGACAGTAACTATGGCTACACCTTC. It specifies CASSTDSNYGYTF.

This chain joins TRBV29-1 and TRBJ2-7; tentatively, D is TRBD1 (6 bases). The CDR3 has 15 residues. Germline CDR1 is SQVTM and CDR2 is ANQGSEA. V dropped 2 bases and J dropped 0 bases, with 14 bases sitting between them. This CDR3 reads CSVETGTLSSYEQYF. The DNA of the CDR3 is TGCAGCGTTGAAACGGGGACATTGAGCTCCTACGAGCAGTACTTC.

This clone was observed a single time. The CDR3 loop reads CASSLEGRGWTNEKLFF. The DNA of the CDR3 is TGTGCCAGCAGCTTAGAGGGTAGGGGCTGGACTAATGAAAAACTGTTTTTT. The rearrangement uses TRBV7-8 and TRBJ1-4; D may be TRBD1 (5 bases). This CDR3 comprises 17 residues. The ends were cut back, 1 base at V and 2 bases at J, with 14 bases in the middle. Germline V gene sequence: CDR1 SGHVS, CDR2 FQNEAQ. Combining the CDR3 with reference TRBV7-8 and TRBJ1-4 gives the whole variable domain GAGVSQSPRYKVAKRGQDVALRCDPISGHVSLFWYQQALGQGPEFLTYFQNEAQLDKSGLPSDRFFAERPEGSVSTLKIQRTQQEDSAVYLCASSLEGRGWTNEKLFFGSGTQLSVL.